The rows below give T cell receptor beta chains drawn from one sample of a study of CD8 T cells in Susac syndrome. TCRdb fed the immunoSEQ multiplex PCR reads into MiXCR, producing one record per CDR3 protein. The repertoire holds approximately 140,000 distinct CDR3 sequences, with about 94% as singletons. Sequencing was performed on CD8+ T cells from PBMCs. The source is a human donor in good health. The CDR3 runs from the conserved cysteine through the conserved F or W.

>TRBV12-3/TRBV12-4|14
CASSFGSVGNEQFF
>TRBV14|12
CASSQVTAEAFF
>TRBV28|15
CASSSPAETSNEQFF
>TRBV6-5|12
CASSYKGVEQYF
>TRBV24-1|14
CATSDPGQGETQYF
>TRBV28|13
CASSNHRVAGYTF
>TRBV7-9|16
CASSLALAGIWETQYF
>TRBV12-3/TRBV12-4|14
CASSFTGGDNEQFF
>TRBV29-1|14
CSVPFGPRGYGYTF
>TRBV12-3/TRBV12-4|11
CASTYTDTQYF
>TRBV4-1|16
CASSRYRRAGAQPQHF
>TRBV30|13
CAGELAGVDEQFF
>TRBV7-9|14
CASSFGTGQETQYF
>TRBV15|15
CATSRGGRGQETQYF
>TRBV9|13
CASSASELDTQYF
>TRBV7-2|15
CASSPSGRYYNEQFF
>TRBV23-1|13
CTETNRVDYGYTF
>TRBV28|14
CATNQGVWTGELFF
>TRBV28|15
CASSLLDRTVNEQFF
>TRBV20-1|14
CSALPDPRVNEQFF
>TRBV5-4|15
CASTLLGLGFNEQFF
>TRBV5-4|14
CASSLRVGMNEQYF
>TRBV15|16
CATSRDGSGVADTQYF
>TRBV6-5|14
CASTPGREWGEQFF
>TRBV27|14
CASSQGALGEKLFF
>TRBV29-1|12
CSVPSAEETQYF
>TRBV28|15
CASSQTSGRTDTQYF
>TRBV28|14
CASSQIRTGHEQYF
>TRBV9|14
CASSGPGGGETQYF
>TRBV7-9|16
CASSPPVAGLNEKLFF
>TRBV30|14
CAWSAGQADQPQHF
>TRBV27|14
CASRITGLNTEAFF
>TRBV11-3|15
CASSFPGTGGYEQYF
>TRBV12-3/TRBV12-4|14
CASCLDLSSNEQYF
>TRBV4-1|11
CASSQLNEQFF
>TRBV3-1|17
CASSQSYREGAYNEQFF
>TRBV3-1|17
CASSQGLAEPKGYEQYF
>TRBV29-1|15
CSVNTGQVAYNEQFF
>TRBV7-9|13
CASSQDQGYGQYF
>TRBV7-9|14
CASSLREGSYEQYF
>TRBV29-1|11
CSVGGWETQYF
>TRBV20-1|13
CSAPGTGINEQFF
>TRBV20-1|18
CSAEGDVAGGSSYNEQFF
>TRBV7-9|19
CASSERQGASLSGANVLTF
>TRBV13|14
CASSTGTGNTEAFF
>TRBV7-9|15
CASSRGQGGNYGYTF
>TRBV7-9|12
CAAWGVGNTIYF
>TRBV6-5|12
CASGGQEETQYF
>TRBV15|15
CATLAEPLSYNEQFF
>TRBV11-1|12
CASSASWTEAFF
>TRBV27|12
CASSGITDTQYF
>TRBV12-3/TRBV12-4|17
CASSLTTVSSGSDEQFF